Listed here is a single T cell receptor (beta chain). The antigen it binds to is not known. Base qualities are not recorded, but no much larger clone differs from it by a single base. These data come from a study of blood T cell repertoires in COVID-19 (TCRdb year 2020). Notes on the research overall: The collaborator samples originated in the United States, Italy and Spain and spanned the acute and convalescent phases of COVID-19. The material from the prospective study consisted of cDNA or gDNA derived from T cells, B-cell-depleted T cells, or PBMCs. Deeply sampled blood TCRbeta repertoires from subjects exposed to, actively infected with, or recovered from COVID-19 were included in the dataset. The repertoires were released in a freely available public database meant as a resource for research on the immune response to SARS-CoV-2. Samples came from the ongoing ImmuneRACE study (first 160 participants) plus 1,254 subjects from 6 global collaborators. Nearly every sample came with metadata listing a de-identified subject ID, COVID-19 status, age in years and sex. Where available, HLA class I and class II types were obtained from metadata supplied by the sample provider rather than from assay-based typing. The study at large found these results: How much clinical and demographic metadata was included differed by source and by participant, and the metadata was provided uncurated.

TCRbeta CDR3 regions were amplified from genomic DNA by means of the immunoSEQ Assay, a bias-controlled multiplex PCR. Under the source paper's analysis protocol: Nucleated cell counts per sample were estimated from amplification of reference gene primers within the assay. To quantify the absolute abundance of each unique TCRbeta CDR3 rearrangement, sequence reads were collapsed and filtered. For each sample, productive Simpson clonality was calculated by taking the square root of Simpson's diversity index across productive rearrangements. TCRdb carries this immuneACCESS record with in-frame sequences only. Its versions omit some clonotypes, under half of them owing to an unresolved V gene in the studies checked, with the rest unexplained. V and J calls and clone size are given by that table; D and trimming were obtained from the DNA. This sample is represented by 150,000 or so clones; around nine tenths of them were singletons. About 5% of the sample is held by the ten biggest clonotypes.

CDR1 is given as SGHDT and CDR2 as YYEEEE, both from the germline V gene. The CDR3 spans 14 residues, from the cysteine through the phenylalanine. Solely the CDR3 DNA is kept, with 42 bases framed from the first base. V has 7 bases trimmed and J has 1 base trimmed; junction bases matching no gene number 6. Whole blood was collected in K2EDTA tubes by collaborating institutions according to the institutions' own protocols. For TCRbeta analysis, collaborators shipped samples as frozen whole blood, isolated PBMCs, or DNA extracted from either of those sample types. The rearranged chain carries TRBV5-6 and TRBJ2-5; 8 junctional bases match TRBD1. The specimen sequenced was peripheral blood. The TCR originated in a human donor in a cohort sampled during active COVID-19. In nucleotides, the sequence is TGTGCCAGCTACGTAACAGGGGGCCAAGAGACCCAGTACTTC. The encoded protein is CASYVTGGQETQYF.